Listed below are T cell receptor beta chains from one sample, sequenced in a study of technical replicates of blood from a handful of donors. The repertoire was sequenced with immunoSEQ multiplex PCR; TCRdb's copy has only in-frame clones and lacks some. The sample holds about 84,000 clones; more than 95% are singletons and the top ten take approximately 0.15%. Specimen: T cells isolated from PBMCs. These receptors originate from a human donor in good health. CDR3s include the opening cysteine and the closing phenylalanine or tryptophan. D genes are given only for firm matches. Only some rows state a clone size, as once, few, many or a class for expanded clones.

j_call: TRBJ2-1
v_call: TRBV10-1
clone_size: NA
d_call: TRBD1
cdr3_nt: TGCGCCAGCAGTGAGTTACAGGGGGCCTACAATGAGCAGTTCTTC
cdr3_aa: CASSELQGAYNEQFF

j_call: TRBJ1-2
v_call: TRBV12-5
clone_size: NA
d_call: TRBD1
cdr3_nt: TGTGCTAGTGGTTTGGTCCGGACAGGTTCTAACTATGGCTACACCTTC
cdr3_aa: CASGLVRTGSNYGYTF

j_call: TRBJ2-3
v_call: TRBV28
clone_size: NA
d_call: NA
cdr3_nt: TGTGCCAGCGTAGGGACACCATACACAGATACGCAGTATTTT
cdr3_aa: CASVGTPYTDTQYF

j_call: TRBJ1-5
v_call: TRBV5-4
clone_size: NA
d_call: TRBD1
cdr3_nt: TGTGCCAGCAGCCACGGACAGGGGAGTCAGCCCCAGCATTTT
cdr3_aa: CASSHGQGSQPQHF

j_call: TRBJ2-3
v_call: TRBV27
clone_size: NA
d_call: NA
cdr3_nt: TGTGCCAGCAGTTTCATAGCAGACGGAGATACGCAGTATTTT
cdr3_aa: CASSFIADGDTQYF

j_call: TRBJ2-7
v_call: TRBV11-3
clone_size: NA
d_call: NA
cdr3_nt: TGTGCCAGCAGCCCGGGACACTCCTACGAGCAGTACTTC
cdr3_aa: CASSPGHSYEQYF

j_call: TRBJ1-4
v_call: TRBV7-9
clone_size: NA
d_call: TRBD1
cdr3_nt: TGTGCCAGCAGCCGGGACAGGGAAAAACTGTTTTTT
cdr3_aa: CASSRDREKLFF

j_call: TRBJ2-7
v_call: TRBV5-1
clone_size: NA
d_call: NA
cdr3_nt: TGCGCCAGGGGATCCCGACAGTCCGGCATCTACGAGCAGTACTTC
cdr3_aa: CARGSRQSGIYEQYF

j_call: TRBJ1-2
v_call: TRBV7-8
clone_size: few
d_call: TRBD1
cdr3_nt: TGTGCCAGCAGCCCCGGGACAGGTGGCTACACCTTC
cdr3_aa: CASSPGTGGYTF

j_call: TRBJ1-2
v_call: TRBV11-2
clone_size: NA
d_call: NA
cdr3_nt: TGTGCCAGCAGCTTAGTACGGGACACCCCCAAAGGATTCTATGGCTACACCTTC
cdr3_aa: CASSLVRDTPKGFYGYTF

j_call: TRBJ2-1
v_call: TRBV4-1
clone_size: once
d_call: TRBD2
cdr3_nt: TGCGCCAGCAGCCGGCCCCTAGCGGGAGGTAACAATGAGCAGTTCTTC
cdr3_aa: CASSRPLAGGNNEQFF

j_call: TRBJ1-5
v_call: TRBV5-6
clone_size: NA
d_call: NA
cdr3_nt: TGTGCCAGCAGCCCTTGGGAAGGGGCAGCAAATCAGCCCCAGCATTTT
cdr3_aa: CASSPWEGAANQPQHF

j_call: TRBJ1-1
v_call: TRBV12-5
clone_size: NA
d_call: NA
cdr3_nt: TGTGCTAGTGGTTTGATAGGGGTCACTGAAGCTTTCTTT
cdr3_aa: CASGLIGVTEAFF

j_call: TRBJ1-1
v_call: TRBV14
clone_size: NA
d_call: TRBD1
cdr3_nt: TGTGCCAGCAGCCTTACAGGGGGGAGGGTCACTGAAGCTTTCTTT
cdr3_aa: CASSLTGGRVTEAFF

j_call: TRBJ1-5
v_call: TRBV18
clone_size: NA
d_call: NA
cdr3_nt: TGTGCCAGCTCACCGGGGGGAGGAAGCAATCAGCCCCAGCATTTT
cdr3_aa: CASSPGGGSNQPQHF

j_call: TRBJ2-7
v_call: TRBV6-6
clone_size: NA
d_call: TRBD1
cdr3_nt: TGTGCCAGCAGTTTTCAGGGGGCGGGCTACGAGCAGTACTTC
cdr3_aa: CASSFQGAGYEQYF

j_call: TRBJ1-1
v_call: TRBV19
clone_size: NA
d_call: TRBD1
cdr3_nt: TGTGCCAGTAGTCCCAGGGGGCGCACTGAAGCTTTCTTT
cdr3_aa: CASSPRGRTEAFF

j_call: TRBJ1-5
v_call: TRBV9
clone_size: NA
d_call: TRBD1
cdr3_nt: TGTGCCAGCAGCGTAGCGGGACAGGGGGCCAATCAGCCCCAGCATTTT
cdr3_aa: CASSVAGQGANQPQHF

j_call: TRBJ2-1
v_call: TRBV11-2
clone_size: NA
d_call: NA
cdr3_nt: TGTGCCAGCAGCTTAGGATCTAGGATAGAGGAGCAGTTCTTC
cdr3_aa: CASSLGSRIEEQFF

j_call: TRBJ1-2
v_call: TRBV7-9
clone_size: NA
d_call: NA
cdr3_nt: TGTGCCAGCAGCTTGACAGCTAACTATGGCTACACCTTC
cdr3_aa: CASSLTANYGYTF

j_call: TRBJ1-1
v_call: TRBV7-9
clone_size: NA
d_call: NA
cdr3_nt: TGTGCCAGCAGCTTAGGACAACCGAACACTGAAGCTTTCTTT
cdr3_aa: CASSLGQPNTEAFF

j_call: TRBJ2-3
v_call: TRBV29-1
clone_size: NA
d_call: NA
cdr3_nt: TGCAGCGTTCCGGGGGGACAGGTCACAGATACGCAGTATTTT
cdr3_aa: CSVPGGQVTDTQYF

j_call: TRBJ2-5
v_call: TRBV5-4
clone_size: NA
d_call: NA
cdr3_nt: TGTGCCAGCAGCTTGGCAACAGGGCCCGTCACCCAGTACTTC
cdr3_aa: CASSLATGPVTQYF

j_call: TRBJ1-2
v_call: TRBV30
clone_size: NA
d_call: NA
cdr3_nt: TGTGCCCGGAGTCGGGGGGAAAAAGGCTACACCTTC
cdr3_aa: CARSRGEKGYTF

j_call: TRBJ2-7
v_call: TRBV4-1
clone_size: NA
d_call: TRBD2
cdr3_nt: TGCGCCAGCAGCCAAGATGGGCGGGGGGGCAGGAACGAGCAGTACTTC
cdr3_aa: CASSQDGRGGRNEQYF

j_call: TRBJ2-5
v_call: TRBV7-9
clone_size: NA
d_call: NA
cdr3_nt: TGTGCCAGCAGCTTACCACGTATCCCCTTACGGGGACATCAAGAGACCCAGTACTTC
cdr3_aa: CASSLPRIPLRGHQETQYF

j_call: TRBJ2-3
v_call: TRBV6-1
clone_size: NA
d_call: NA
cdr3_nt: TGTGCCAGCAGTGGTCAGGGGATAAGTACAGATACGCAGTATTTT
cdr3_aa: CASSGQGISTDTQYF

j_call: TRBJ1-4
v_call: TRBV9
clone_size: NA
d_call: NA
cdr3_nt: TGTGCCAGCAGCGTAGAGGGAGGGGGACATGAAAAACTGTTTTTT
cdr3_aa: CASSVEGGGHEKLFF

j_call: TRBJ1-5
v_call: TRBV2
clone_size: once
d_call: TRBD1
cdr3_nt: TGTGCCAGCAGGGCGGGACAGGGGGCAAACCAGCCCCAGCATTTT
cdr3_aa: CASRAGQGANQPQHF

j_call: TRBJ2-2
v_call: TRBV7-7
clone_size: NA
d_call: TRBD1
cdr3_nt: TGTGCTAGCAGCGTTGACAGGGTCGGGAACACCGGGGAGCTGTTTTTT
cdr3_aa: CASSVDRVGNTGELFF

j_call: TRBJ1-1
v_call: TRBV5-1
clone_size: once
d_call: TRBD1
cdr3_nt: TGCGCCAGCAGCTTGGGACAGGGGGTGGACACTGAAGCTTTCTTT
cdr3_aa: CASSLGQGVDTEAFF

j_call: TRBJ2-2
v_call: TRBV6-1
clone_size: few
d_call: NA
cdr3_nt: TGTGCCAGCGTTAACCTAGCGCCCGGGGAGCTGTTTTTT
cdr3_aa: CASVNLAPGELFF

j_call: TRBJ2-1
v_call: TRBV5-1
clone_size: NA
d_call: NA
cdr3_nt: TGCGCCAGCAGGCCTACTAACCAGAATGAGCAGTTCTTC
cdr3_aa: CASRPTNQNEQFF

j_call: TRBJ2-7
v_call: TRBV29-1
clone_size: NA
d_call: NA
cdr3_nt: TGCAGCGGGTATCAGTTTCCGGGGGAGCAGTACTTC
cdr3_aa: CSGYQFPGEQYF

j_call: TRBJ1-4
v_call: TRBV7-9
clone_size: NA
d_call: NA
cdr3_nt: TGTGCCAGCAGCTTAGCGCTGGGGCACGCCCAATTT
cdr3_aa: CASSLALGHAQF

j_call: TRBJ1-2
v_call: TRBV19
clone_size: NA
d_call: NA
cdr3_nt: TGTGCCAGTAGCCCCCCAACATTGAAAGGACTGATGGGGGGCTACACCTTC
cdr3_aa: CASSPPTLKGLMGGYTF

j_call: TRBJ2-3
v_call: TRBV7-3
clone_size: NA
d_call: NA
cdr3_nt: TGTGCCAGCAGCCCCAGCAATACAGGGTATACAGATACGCAGTATTTT
cdr3_aa: CASSPSNTGYTDTQYF

j_call: TRBJ2-2
v_call: TRBV10-1
clone_size: NA
d_call: NA
cdr3_nt: TGCGCCAGCACTTCCTCCCCGGACAGTTTCGGGGAGCTGTTTTTT
cdr3_aa: CASTSSPDSFGELFF

j_call: TRBJ2-5
v_call: TRBV6-1
clone_size: NA
d_call: TRBD2
cdr3_nt: TGTGCCAGCAAAGACGGGGGGGCAGGGGAGACCCAGTACTTC
cdr3_aa: CASKDGGAGETQYF

j_call: TRBJ2-1
v_call: TRBV27
clone_size: NA
d_call: NA
cdr3_nt: TGTGCCAGCAGTTTATCGGCTAGCCGTTACAATGAGCAGTTCTTC
cdr3_aa: CASSLSASRYNEQFF

j_call: TRBJ2-7
v_call: TRBV9
clone_size: NA
d_call: NA
cdr3_nt: TGTGCCAGCAGCGTCGGCGGGTTCGGATACGAGCAGTACTTC
cdr3_aa: CASSVGGFGYEQYF

j_call: TRBJ1-1
v_call: TRBV30
clone_size: NA
d_call: NA
cdr3_nt: TGTGCCTGGACCAGGCGGGGGAACACTGAAGCTTTCTTT
cdr3_aa: CAWTRRGNTEAFF

j_call: TRBJ1-5
v_call: TRBV2
clone_size: NA
d_call: NA
cdr3_nt: TGTGCCAGCAGTGCGGGACTACAATATCAGCCCCAGCATTTT
cdr3_aa: CASSAGLQYQPQHF

j_call: TRBJ1-5
v_call: TRBV18
clone_size: NA
d_call: NA
cdr3_nt: TGTGCCAGCTCACCGTCGAGCGAGGATCAGCCCCAGCATTTT
cdr3_aa: CASSPSSEDQPQHF

j_call: TRBJ2-3
v_call: TRBV9
clone_size: NA
d_call: TRBD2
cdr3_nt: TGTGCCAGCAGCGAGGGCGGGGGGACCGCTAGCACAGATACGCAGTATTTT
cdr3_aa: CASSEGGGTASTDTQYF

j_call: TRBJ1-1
v_call: TRBV6-5
clone_size: NA
d_call: NA
cdr3_nt: TGTGCCAGCACTACGCCAGCGGGGAACACTGAAGCTTTCTTT
cdr3_aa: CASTTPAGNTEAFF

j_call: TRBJ2-7
v_call: TRBV2
clone_size: NA
d_call: NA
cdr3_nt: TGTGCCAGCAGGGATAGACAGGAGCCATCCTACGAGCAGTACTTC
cdr3_aa: CASRDRQEPSYEQYF

j_call: TRBJ2-7
v_call: TRBV7-3
clone_size: NA
d_call: TRBD2
cdr3_nt: TGTGCCAGCAGCCGGAGCGGGGCGGGCGAGCAGTACTTC
cdr3_aa: CASSRSGAGEQYF

j_call: TRBJ1-2
v_call: TRBV28
clone_size: NA
d_call: TRBD1
cdr3_nt: TGTGCCAGCAGTGAAGGGACAGACTATGGCTACACCTTC
cdr3_aa: CASSEGTDYGYTF

j_call: TRBJ2-1
v_call: TRBV5-5
clone_size: NA
d_call: TRBD2
cdr3_nt: TGTGCCAGCAGCGACCTCGAGCGGGAGTTTTCTTCAAACTACAATGAGCAGTTCTTC
cdr3_aa: CASSDLEREFSSNYNEQFF

j_call: TRBJ2-1
v_call: TRBV9
clone_size: NA
d_call: TRBD2
cdr3_nt: TGTGCCAGCAGCGCGGGACTAGGGGTAATTAAGCAGTTCTTC
cdr3_aa: CASSAGLGVIKQFF

j_call: TRBJ2-3
v_call: TRBV9
clone_size: once
d_call: TRBD1
cdr3_nt: TGTGCCAGCAGCGTTCAGGGGGCTGGAGATACGCAGTATTTT
cdr3_aa: CASSVQGAGDTQYF

j_call: TRBJ2-2
v_call: TRBV6-4
clone_size: NA
d_call: TRBD1
cdr3_nt: TGTGCCAGCAGTGCACACGGATATTCCGGGACAGGGGCTCCCGGGGAGCTGTTTTTT
cdr3_aa: CASSAHGYSGTGAPGELFF